Listed here is a single T cell receptor beta chain. What it binds is unknown. The data belong to a study of PD-1 blockade in classical Hodgkin lymphoma. TCRdb's table, derived via immunoSEQ multiplex PCR, lists solely in-frame clones and lacks some. The data contain tens of thousands of clones, just over 90% of them singletons. The CDR3 runs 16 residues. The germline CDR1 and CDR2 sequences are MDHEN and SYDVKM. The trim removed 2 bases at V and 9 bases at J, leaving 6 bases unmatched. Study findings and constraints: Patients with a complete response exhibited baseline diversity comparable to newly diagnosed patients.

The time point was: cycle 4 day 1 (C4D1), after 5 to 7 weeks of nivolumab. In every patient, relapse followed autologous stem cell transplantation, while exposure to brentuximab vedotin differed. The clonotype was recovered from a human donor with classical Hodgkin lymphoma. V usage is TRBV28 and J usage is TRBJ1-6; TRBD1 aligns across 11 bases. This sample comprised peripheral blood mononuclear cells (PBMCs), obtained before the fourth cycle of nivolumab. The DNA of the CDR3 is TGTGCCAGCAGTTTAGGCTTGGACAGGGGGCTTTCACCCCTCCACTTT. This codes for CASSLGLDRGLSPLHF.